This TCR beta chain was profiled in a study of blood T cell repertoires in COVID-19. The CDR3 spans 17 residues. The germline gives CDR1 MDHEN, CDR2 SYDVKM. V dropped 4 bases and J dropped 7; count of bases not matched to a gene: 14. TCRdb's copy holds only in-frame clones and misses some; the assay was immunoSEQ multiplex PCR. This sample has around 330,000 clones; approximately 88% occur once, and the top ten carry about 8.9%. This clonotype was obtained from a woman under 30 who had recovered from COVID-19. The rearrangement uses TRBV28 and TRBJ1-5; 9 bases align to TRBD1. Sequenced input: PBMCs or T cells enriched from blood (not recorded which). CDR3 sequence: CASSSPTNRGLRQPQHF. In DNA form, the CDR3 reads TGTGCCAGCAGTTCACCGACCAACAGGGGGCTGAGGCAGCCCCAGCATTTT. Combining the CDR3 with reference TRBV28 and TRBJ1-5 gives the whole variable domain DVKVTQSSRYLVKRTGEKVFLECVQDMDHENMFWYRQDPGLGLRLIYFSYDVKMKEKGDIPEGYSVSREKKERFSLILESASTNQTSMYLCASSSPTNRGLRQPQHFGDGTRLSIL.